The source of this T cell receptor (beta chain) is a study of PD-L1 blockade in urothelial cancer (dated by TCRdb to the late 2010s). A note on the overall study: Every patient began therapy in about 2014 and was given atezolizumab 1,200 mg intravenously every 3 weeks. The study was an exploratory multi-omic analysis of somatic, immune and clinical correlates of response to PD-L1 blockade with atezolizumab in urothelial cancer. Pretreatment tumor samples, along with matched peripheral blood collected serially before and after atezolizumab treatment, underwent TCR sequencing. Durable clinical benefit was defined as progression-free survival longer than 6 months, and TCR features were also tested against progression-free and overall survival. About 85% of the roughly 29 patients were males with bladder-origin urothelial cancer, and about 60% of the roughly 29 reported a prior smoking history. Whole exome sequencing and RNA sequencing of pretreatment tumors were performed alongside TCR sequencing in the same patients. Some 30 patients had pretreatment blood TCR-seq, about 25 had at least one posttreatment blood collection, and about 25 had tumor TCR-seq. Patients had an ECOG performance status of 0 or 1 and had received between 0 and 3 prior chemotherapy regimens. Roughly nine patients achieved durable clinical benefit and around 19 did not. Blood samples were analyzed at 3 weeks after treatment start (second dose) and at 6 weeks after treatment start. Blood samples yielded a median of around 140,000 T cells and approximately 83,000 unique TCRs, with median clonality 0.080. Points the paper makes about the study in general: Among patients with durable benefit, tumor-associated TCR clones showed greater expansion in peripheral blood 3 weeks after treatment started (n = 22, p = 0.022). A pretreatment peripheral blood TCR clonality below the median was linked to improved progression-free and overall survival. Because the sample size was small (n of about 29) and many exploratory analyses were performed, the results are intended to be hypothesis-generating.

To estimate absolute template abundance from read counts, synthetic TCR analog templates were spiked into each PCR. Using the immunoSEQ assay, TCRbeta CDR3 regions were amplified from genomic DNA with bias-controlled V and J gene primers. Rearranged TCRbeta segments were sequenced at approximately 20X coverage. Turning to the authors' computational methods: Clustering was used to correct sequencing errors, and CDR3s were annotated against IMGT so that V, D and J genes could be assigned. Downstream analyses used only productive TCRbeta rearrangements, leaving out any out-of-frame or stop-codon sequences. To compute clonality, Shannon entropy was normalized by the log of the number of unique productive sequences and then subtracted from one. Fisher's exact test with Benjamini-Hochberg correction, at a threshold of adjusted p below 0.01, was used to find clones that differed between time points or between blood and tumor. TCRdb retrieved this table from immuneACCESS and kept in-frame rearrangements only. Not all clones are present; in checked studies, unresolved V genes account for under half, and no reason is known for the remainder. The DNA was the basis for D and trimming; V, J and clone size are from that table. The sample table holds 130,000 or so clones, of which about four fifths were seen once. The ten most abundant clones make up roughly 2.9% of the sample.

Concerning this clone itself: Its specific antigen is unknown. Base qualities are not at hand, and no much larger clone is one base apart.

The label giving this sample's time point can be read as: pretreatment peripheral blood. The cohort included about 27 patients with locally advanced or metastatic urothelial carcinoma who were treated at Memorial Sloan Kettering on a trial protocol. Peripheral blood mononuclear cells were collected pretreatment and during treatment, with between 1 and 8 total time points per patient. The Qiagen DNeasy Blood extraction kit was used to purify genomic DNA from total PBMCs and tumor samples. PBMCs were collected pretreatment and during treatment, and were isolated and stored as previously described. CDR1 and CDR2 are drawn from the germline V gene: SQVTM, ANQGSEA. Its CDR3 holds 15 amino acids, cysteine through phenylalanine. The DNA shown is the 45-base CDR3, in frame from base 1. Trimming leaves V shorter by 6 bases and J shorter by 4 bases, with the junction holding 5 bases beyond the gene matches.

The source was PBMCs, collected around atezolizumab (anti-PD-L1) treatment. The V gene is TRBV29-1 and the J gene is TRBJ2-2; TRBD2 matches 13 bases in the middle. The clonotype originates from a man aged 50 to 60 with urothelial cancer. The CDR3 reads CSVAGTSGVTGELFF. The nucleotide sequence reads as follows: TGCAGCGTAGCCGGGACTAGCGGGGTCACCGGGGAGCTGTTTTTT.